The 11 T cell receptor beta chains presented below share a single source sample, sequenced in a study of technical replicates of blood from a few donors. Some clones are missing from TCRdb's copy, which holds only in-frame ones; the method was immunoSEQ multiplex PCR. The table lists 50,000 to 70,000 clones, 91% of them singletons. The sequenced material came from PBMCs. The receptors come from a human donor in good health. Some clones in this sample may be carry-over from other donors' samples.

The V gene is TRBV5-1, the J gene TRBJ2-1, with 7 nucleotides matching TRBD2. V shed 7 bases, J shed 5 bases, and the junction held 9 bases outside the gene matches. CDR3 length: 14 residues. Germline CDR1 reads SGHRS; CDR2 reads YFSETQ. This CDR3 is CASAGEATNNEQFF. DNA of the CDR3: TGCGCCAGCGCGGGGGAGGCCACAAACAATGAGCAGTTCTTC.

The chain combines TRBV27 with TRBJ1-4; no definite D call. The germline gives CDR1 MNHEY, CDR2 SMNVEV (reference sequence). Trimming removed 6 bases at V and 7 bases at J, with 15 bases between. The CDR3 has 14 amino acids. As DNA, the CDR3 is TGTGCCAGCAGGTCCCTGGGAGTTTTTGAAAAACTGTTTTTT. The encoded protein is CASRSLGVFEKLFF.

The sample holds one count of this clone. CDR3 DNA sequence: TGTGCCAGCAGCCCAGACACTGGAAACACCATATATTTT. It is translated as CASSPDTGNTIYF. The chain joins TRBV7-9 to TRBJ1-3; D not certain. Germline assignment: CDR1 SEHNR and CDR2 FQNEAQ (reference sequence). The CDR3 totals 13 residues. V lost 5 bases and J 2 bases, leaving 7 bases between the germline ends. The full variable domain, in which reference TRBV7-9 and TRBJ1-3 provide the parts outside the CDR3, is DTGVSQNPRHKITKRGQNVTFRCDPISEHNRLYWYRQTLGQGPEFLTYFQNEAQLEKSRLLSDRFSAERPKGSFSTLEIQRTEQGDSAMYLCASSPDTGNTIYFGEGSWLTVV.

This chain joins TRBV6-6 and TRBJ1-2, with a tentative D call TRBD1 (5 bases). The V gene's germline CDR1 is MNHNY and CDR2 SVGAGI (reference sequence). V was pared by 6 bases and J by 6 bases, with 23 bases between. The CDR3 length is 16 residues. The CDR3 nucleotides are TGTGCCAGCAGCCGTGGTGGAGGGGCCGTTACCCATGGCTACACCTTC. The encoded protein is CASSRGGGAVTHGYTF.

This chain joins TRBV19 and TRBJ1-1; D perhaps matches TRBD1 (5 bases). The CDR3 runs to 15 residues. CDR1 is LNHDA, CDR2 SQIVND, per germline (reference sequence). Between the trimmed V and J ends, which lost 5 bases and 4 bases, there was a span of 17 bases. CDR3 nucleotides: TGTGCCAGTAGTGCAAAAGGGGTCGGCAGCACTGAAGCTTTCTTT. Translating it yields CASSAKGVGSTEAFF.

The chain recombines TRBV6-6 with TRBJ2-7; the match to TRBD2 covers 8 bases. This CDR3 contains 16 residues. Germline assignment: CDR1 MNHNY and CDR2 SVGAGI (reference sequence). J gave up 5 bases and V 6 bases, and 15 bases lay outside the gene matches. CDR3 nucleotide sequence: TGTGCCAGCAGACTAACCAGGACTAGCCTTGGCGACGAGCAGTACTTC. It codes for CASRLTRTSLGDEQYF.

CDR3 sequence reads: CASSPGTGDEQYF. CDR3 sequence (DNA): TGTGCCAGCTCACCAGGGACAGGGGACGAGCAGTACTTC. The J gene is TRBJ2-7, the V gene TRBV18; 10 positions agree with TRBD1. Germline assignment: CDR1 KGHSH and CDR2 LQKENI. V lost 2 bases and J lost 5; bases outside the gene matches: 0. The CDR3 covers 13 residues.

This chain's CDR3 is CASSESSGIETQYF. The CDR3 DNA is TGTGCCAGCAGTGAATCGTCCGGGATCGAGACCCAGTACTTC. V and J are TRBV25-1 and TRBJ2-5, with D maybe TRBD2 (5 bases). Trimming removed 1 base at V and 5 bases at J, with 11 bases between. The germline V gene has CDR1 MGHDK and CDR2 SYGVNS. The CDR3 totals 14 residues.

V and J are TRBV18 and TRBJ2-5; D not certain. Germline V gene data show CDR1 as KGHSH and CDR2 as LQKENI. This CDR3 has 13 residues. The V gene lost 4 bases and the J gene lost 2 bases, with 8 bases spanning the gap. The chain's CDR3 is CASSRAEQETQYF. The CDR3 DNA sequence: TGTGCCAGCTCACGAGCCGAACAAGAGACCCAGTACTTC.

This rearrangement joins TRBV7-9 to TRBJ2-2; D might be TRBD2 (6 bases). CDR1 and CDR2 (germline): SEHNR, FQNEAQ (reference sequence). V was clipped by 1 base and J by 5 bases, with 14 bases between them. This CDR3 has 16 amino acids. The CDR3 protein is CASSLESGSRTGELFF. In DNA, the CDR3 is TGTGCCAGCAGCTTAGAGTCCGGGAGTAGGACCGGGGAGCTGTTTTTT.

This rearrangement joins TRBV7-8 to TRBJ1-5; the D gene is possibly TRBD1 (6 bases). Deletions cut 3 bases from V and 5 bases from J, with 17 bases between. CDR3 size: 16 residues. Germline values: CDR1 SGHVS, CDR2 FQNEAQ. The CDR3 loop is CASSFVRARTDQPQHF. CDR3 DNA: TGTGCCAGCAGCTTTGTGAGGGCGAGGACAGATCAGCCCCAGCATTTT.